This T cell receptor (beta chain) is from a study of identifying expanded T cells in peripheral blood. Notes on the study in general: Over two and four weeks, about 15 and 19 clones changed, versus approximately 1.2 between replicates. Clone count variance between roughly two-week samples rose with total template count.

TCRdb's copy holds only in-frame clones and misses some; the assay was immunoSEQ multiplex PCR. Found here are 90,000 to 100,000 clones, more than 70% of them singletons; the top ten hold around 3.8%. Collection occurred without any documented infections or immune events in donors. With regard to this clone: Its antigen remains unknown.

The V end lost 2 bases, the J end lost 1 base, and 10 bases lay between the germline ends. The CDR3 spans 14 residues. CDR1 is SGHNT and CDR2 is YYREEE in the germline V gene (reference sequence). Sequenced sample: blood. The source is a person aged 18-70 years in good health. This chain links TRBV5-4 with TRBJ2-7; possibly TRBD2 for D (6 bases). CDR3 sequence: CASSFPGESYEQYF. The CDR3 nucleotides are TGTGCCAGCAGCTTCCCGGGGGAATCCTACGAGCAGTACTTC.